Included here is one TCR beta chain sequence, with context. No antigen is known for it. The sample holds no much larger clone one base away, and base qualities are not on file. This sample was taken from a study of shared clonotypes between healthy human individuals (TCRdb year 2020). With respect to the entire study: Three men and a couple of women, aged 18 to 49 years, made up the cohort. Per donor, three plates each were used for CD4 naive and CD4 memory, two for CD8 naive, and one for CD8 memory. To estimate repertoire size and how much clonotypes are shared between individuals, the study performed deep sequencing of blood TCR repertoires from five healthy adults. Libraries were prepared and TCR repertoires were sequenced by different laboratories using diverse techniques, in order to increase sequencing depth and limit assay-specific biases. Per donor, leukapheresis produced somewhere between about 0.8 and 9 billion PBMCs. What the study reported, not specific to this receptor: Sampling was restricted to blood, and TCR repertoires in tissue are likely to differ from TCR repertoires in blood. Clonotypes shared by all four sorted-subset donors showed higher generation probabilities than non-shared clonotypes. Incomplete sequencing was indicated by rarefaction of sorted-subset datasets, despite the large sequencing depth. Across a few donors, approximately 4.6% of naive CD4, over 3% of naive CD8, roughly 2.3% of memory CD4, and approximately 0.4% of memory CD8 clonotypes were shared. The small number of donors limited the genetic and exposure-history diversity represented. Larger estimated clonotype richness was generally found for naive subsets than for memory subsets. Based on pairwise subsampling, the degree of clonotype sharing among donors was expected to be affected by sequencing depth.

TCR CDR3 regions were amplified from genomic DNA by multiplex PCR using the deep immunoSEQ assay. Extracted genomic DNA from each cell subset was distributed evenly across all wells of several immunoSEQ 96-well plates, and each plate was treated as a replicate. For sorted subsets, around 200 ng genomic DNA, equal to about 30,000 T cell genomes, was loaded into each replicate PCR. Purified libraries were quantified with a Qubit 3.0 fluorometer, sized on a Bioanalyzer 2100, and re-quantified with the KAPA Library Quantification kit. Every immunoSEQ 96-well plate was sequenced on a separate single-read 150-cycle Illumina NextSeq 550 flow cell. The authors' pipeline ran thus. Because only junctional sequences without quality scores were contained in the immunoSEQ output, filtering matching that applied to full-length reads could not be performed. Sequences were annotated with PyIR, a Python wrapper for IgBLAST v1.9, using IMGT germline references to assign V/J genes and CDR3. Reads were removed for weak V/J assignments (E-value above 1e-6), missing CDR3, stop codons, out-of-frame junctions, or ambiguous translated residues. V3J clonotypes were defined as sequences sharing an identical inferred V gene, J gene, and CDR3 amino acid sequence. To compute the percentage overlap between repertoires, the number of shared unique clonotypes was divided by the size of the smaller repertoire. Three approaches were used to assess repertoire richness: RTK rarefaction, the Chao1 estimator, and Recon v2.1 estimates of unobserved clonotypes. OLGA was used to compute generation probabilities for all TCRbeta clonotypes that the gDNA method yielded from four donors. TCRdb mirrors the immuneACCESS table, restricted to in-frame sequences. Some clones are absent from its copies; in checked studies, under half trace to an unresolved V gene, and the reason for the others is unknown. V and J calls and clone size follow that table, whereas D and trimming were derived from the DNA. This sample gives under 1 million clones in total; just over 95% of them show up just once. The ten largest clones add up to less than 0.3% of the sample.

For the CD8 naive samples, CD45RO-negative cells were positively selected for CCR7, yielding a CD45RA+CCR7+ population from which TemRA cells were excluded. The donors were healthy, HIV-negative adults who had no recently reported acute infections or vaccinations. Only Caucasian adults living in Nashville, Tennessee, USA were represented among the donors. After blood collection by leukapheresis, PBMCs were isolated using Ficoll-Histopaque density gradient centrifugation and then cryopreserved in the vapor phase of liquid nitrogen. Purity and quantity of every magnetically sorted T cell population were checked by analytical flow cytometry. From each sorted fraction, genomic DNA was isolated and quantified by UV absorbance on a Nanodrop 2000c. Trimming removed 3 bases from V and 4 bases from J, leaving 15 bases between the germline ends. From its cysteine to its phenylalanine, the CDR3 spans 15 amino acids. CDR3 DNA only is kept here, 45 bases in frame from base 1. For CDR1 and CDR2, the germline V gene lists SGDLS and YYNGEE.

Recombination linked TRBV9 to TRBJ2-3; the D gene lacks a confident call. Input material: naive CD8+ T cells sorted from blood. The cell subset or site label corresponds to: CD45RA+CCR7+. This clonotype was obtained from a man aged 25-45 years in good health. The DNA sequence reads TGTGCCAGCAGCGCCAGCCGTAGTTCGGCAGATACGCAGTATTTT. Its translation reads: CASSASRSSADTQYF. Reference TRBV9 and TRBJ2-3 proteins supply the regions before and after the CDR3; the full variable domain is: DSGVTQTPKHLITATGQRVTLRCSPRSGDLSVYWYQQSLDQGLQFLIQYYNGEERAKGNILERFSAQQFPDLHSELNLSSLELGDSALYFCASSASRSSADTQYFGPGTRLTVL.